Listed here are 12 T cell receptor beta chains from one sample, sequenced in a study of CD8 T cells in Susac syndrome. RNA in amounts of about 0.5 to 1 ug was reverse transcribed with random hexamers. From the immunoSEQ multiplex PCR reads, TCRdb called clonotypes with MiXCR, one entry per CDR3 protein. The data hold 120,000 to 150,000 distinct CDR3 sequences, with 85% to 95% observed a single time. The material sequenced was CD4+ T cells from PBMCs. The receptors were sampled from a human donor with multiple sclerosis.

The chain uses TRBV29-1 and TRBJ2-5; D possibly matches TRBD1 or TRBD2 (5 bases each). The CDR3 consists of 12 residues. Germline V CDR1 and CDR2: SQVTM, ANQGSEA. With 4 bases removed from V and 6 bases from J, the gap between germline ends came to 12 bases. The CDR3 DNA is TGCAGCGTTGTGGGCAAGGGACAGACCCAGTACTTC. It is translated as CSVVGKGQTQYF.

This chain uses TRBV29-1 with TRBJ2-1; D uncertain. Trimming stripped 0 bases from V and 5 bases from J, with 11 bases between. Germline values: CDR1 SQVTM, CDR2 ANQGSEA. The CDR3 loop spans 14 amino acids. The CDR3 reads CSVEERNHHNEQFF. DNA of the CDR3: TGCAGCGTTGAAGAAAGGAATCACCACAATGAGCAGTTCTTC.

The V and J genes are TRBV25-1 and TRBJ2-7; 9 nucleotides align to TRBD1. The ends lost 2 bases at V and 6 bases at J; junction bases unmatched: 8. This CDR3 has 15 residues. CDR1 is MGHDK and CDR2 is SYGVNS in the germline V gene. CDR3 in amino acids: CASSEMGQGFGEQYF. The CDR3 region has the DNA TGTGCCAGCAGTGAAATGGGACAGGGATTCGGCGAGCAGTACTTC.

V and J are TRBV5-4 and TRBJ2-1, with D maybe TRBD1 (5 bases). The CDR3 loop spans 13 amino acids. Trimming stripped 4 bases from V and 4 bases from J, with 9 bases between. Germline V gene data show CDR1 as SGHNT and CDR2 as YYREEE (reference sequence). The CDR3 protein is CASSLTDYNEQFF. CDR3 nucleotides: TGTGCCAGCAGCCTGACAGATTACAATGAGCAGTTCTTC.

The chain links TRBV6-1 to TRBJ2-1; D gene uncertain. The CDR3 is made up of 12 amino acids. CDR1 is MNHNS and CDR2 is SASEGT in the germline V gene. Trimming stripped 0 bases from V and 8 bases from J, with 5 bases between. DNA of the CDR3: TGTGCCAGCAGTGAAGCGTGGTATGAGCAGTTCTTC. As protein: CASSEAWYEQFF.

The chain's CDR3 is CASSLKTGEAFF. As DNA, the CDR3 is TGCGCCAGCAGCTTGAAAACCGGTGAAGCTTTCTTT. J is TRBJ1-1 and V is TRBV5-1; D remains unclear. Trimming left V 1 base short and J 7 bases short, with 8 bases between. Germline lookup yields CDR1 SGHRS and CDR2 YFSETQ. This CDR3 region has 12 residues.

The chain links TRBV3-1 to TRBJ2-1, with 11 nucleotides matching TRBD2. Germline V gene data show CDR1 as LGHDT and CDR2 as YNNKEL (reference sequence). The CDR3 extends over 15 amino acids. V was clipped by 5 bases and J by 13 bases; unmatched bases: 13. CDR3: CASSGTSGVLPRQFF. The CDR3 bases are TGTGCCAGCAGCGGGACTAGCGGAGTTCTACCCCGTCAGTTCTTC.

This chain connects TRBV5-4 to TRBJ1-1; D is ambiguous. V lost 7 bases to trimming and J lost 1 base, with 8 bases between them. Germline V lookup: CDR1 SGHNT, CDR2 YYREEE (reference sequence). The CDR3 extends over 12 amino acids. Written as DNA, the CDR3 is TGTGCCAGCGGAGAGAGGAACACTGAAGCTTTCTTT. Translating it yields CASGERNTEAFF.

The chain couples TRBV15 to TRBJ1-1; no firm D call. The germline V and J ends were trimmed by 0 bases and 0 bases, with 2 bases remaining between them. This CDR3 spans 13 amino acids. Looked up from germline, CDR1 is LNHNV and CDR2 is YYDKDF (reference sequence). The CDR3 bases are TGTGCCACCAGCAGAGATATGAACACTGAAGCTTTCTTT. It encodes CATSRDMNTEAFF.

The chain has TRBV28 and TRBJ2-4; D tentatively reads TRBD1 or TRBD2 (5 bases each). The CDR3 totals 14 residues. CDR1 is MDHEN and CDR2 is SYDVKM in the germline V gene. V dropped 6 bases and J dropped 3 bases, with 12 bases sitting between them. The CDR3: CASRGGGVKNIQYF. The CDR3 DNA is TGTGCCAGCAGGGGTGGGGGTGTCAAAAACATTCAGTACTTC.

CDR3 loop: CASSFGVQETQYF. For the CDR3, the DNA is TGTGCCAGCAGCTTCGGCGTCCAAGAGACCCAGTACTTC. The V and J genes are TRBV7-7 and TRBJ2-5, with no clear D. The CDR3 sequence is 13 residues long. V gave up 3 bases and J gave up 1 base, with 6 bases separating them. Germline V gene lookup returns CDR1 SSHAT and CDR2 FNYEAQ (reference sequence).

This clonotype appeared a single time. The CDR3 DNA reads TGTGCCGGAAGTGGGACAGGGCGCTACGAGCAGTACTTC. As protein: CAGSGTGRYEQYF. This chain connects TRBV2 to TRBJ2-7; TRBD1 matches 9 bases. CDR1 and CDR2 (germline): SNHLY, FYNNEI. V lost 11 bases, J lost 3 bases, and 8 bases stayed unmatched. The CDR3 sequence is 13 residues long.